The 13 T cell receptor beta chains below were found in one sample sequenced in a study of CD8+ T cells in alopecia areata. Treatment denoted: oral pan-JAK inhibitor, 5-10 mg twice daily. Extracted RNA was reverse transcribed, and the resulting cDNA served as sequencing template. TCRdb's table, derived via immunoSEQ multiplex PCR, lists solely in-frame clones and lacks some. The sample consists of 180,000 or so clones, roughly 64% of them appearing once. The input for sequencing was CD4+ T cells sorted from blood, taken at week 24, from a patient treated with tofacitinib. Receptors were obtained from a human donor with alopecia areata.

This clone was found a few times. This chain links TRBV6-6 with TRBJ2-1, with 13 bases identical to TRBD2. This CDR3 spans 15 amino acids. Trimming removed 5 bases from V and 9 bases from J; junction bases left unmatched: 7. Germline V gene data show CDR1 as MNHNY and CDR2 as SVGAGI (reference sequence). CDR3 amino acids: CASSRGTSGVPEQFF. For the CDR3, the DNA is TGTGCCAGCAGTAGAGGGACTAGCGGGGTACCTGAGCAGTTCTTC.

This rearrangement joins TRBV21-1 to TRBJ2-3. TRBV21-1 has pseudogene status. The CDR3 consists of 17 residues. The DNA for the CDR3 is TGTGCCAGCAGCATCTGGGACCCAGACGCTAGCACAGATACGCAGTATTTT. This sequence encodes CASSIWDPDASTDTQYF.

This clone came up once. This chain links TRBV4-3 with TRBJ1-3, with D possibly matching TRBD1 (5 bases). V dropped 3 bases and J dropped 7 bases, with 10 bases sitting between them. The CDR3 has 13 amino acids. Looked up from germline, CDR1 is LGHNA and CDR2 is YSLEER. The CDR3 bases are TGCGCCAGCAGCCACCAGGGCGGGAACACCATATATTTT. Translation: CASSHQGGNTIYF.

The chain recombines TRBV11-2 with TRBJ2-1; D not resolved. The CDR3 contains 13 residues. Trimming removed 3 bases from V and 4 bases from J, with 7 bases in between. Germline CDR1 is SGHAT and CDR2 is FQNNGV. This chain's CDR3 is CASSFSGYNEQFF. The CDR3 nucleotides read TGTGCCAGCAGCTTTTCCGGTTACAATGAGCAGTTCTTC.

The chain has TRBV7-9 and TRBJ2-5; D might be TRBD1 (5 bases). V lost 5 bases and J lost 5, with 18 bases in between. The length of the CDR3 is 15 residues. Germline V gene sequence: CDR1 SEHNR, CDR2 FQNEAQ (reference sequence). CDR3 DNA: TGTGCCAGCAGCCAGAAGGGGTCTGGGCGGGAGACCCAGTACTTC. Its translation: CASSQKGSGRETQYF.

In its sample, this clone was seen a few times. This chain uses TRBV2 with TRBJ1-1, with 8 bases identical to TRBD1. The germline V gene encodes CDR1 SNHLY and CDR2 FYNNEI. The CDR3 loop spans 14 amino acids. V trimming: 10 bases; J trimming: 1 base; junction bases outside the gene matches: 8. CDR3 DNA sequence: TGTGCCACAACAAAGGACAGGGCGAACACTGAAGCTTTCTTT. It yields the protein CATTKDRANTEAFF.

Written as DNA, the CDR3 is TGTGCCAGCTCAGTAGAGGGGTTCGGGGACACTGAAGCTTTCTTT. Its translation: CASSVEGFGDTEAFF. The chain carries TRBV18 and TRBJ1-1; D might be TRBD1 (5 bases). CDR3 size: 15 residues. Germline V gene lookup returns CDR1 KGHSH and CDR2 LQKENI. Between the trimmed V and J ends, which lost 5 bases and 3 bases, there was a span of 16 bases.

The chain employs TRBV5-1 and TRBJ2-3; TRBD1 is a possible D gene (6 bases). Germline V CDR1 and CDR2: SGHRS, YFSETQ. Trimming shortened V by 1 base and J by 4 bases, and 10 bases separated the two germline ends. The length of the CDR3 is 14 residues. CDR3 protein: CASSLSRGADTQYF. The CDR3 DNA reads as TGCGCCAGCAGCTTGTCCAGGGGCGCAGATACGCAGTATTTT.

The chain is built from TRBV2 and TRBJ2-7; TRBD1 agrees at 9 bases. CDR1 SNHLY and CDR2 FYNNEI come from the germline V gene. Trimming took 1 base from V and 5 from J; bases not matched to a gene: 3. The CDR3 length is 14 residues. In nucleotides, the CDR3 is TGTGCCAGCAGTGAAGTGGACAGGGGCCACGAGCAGTACTTC. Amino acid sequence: CASSEVDRGHEQYF.

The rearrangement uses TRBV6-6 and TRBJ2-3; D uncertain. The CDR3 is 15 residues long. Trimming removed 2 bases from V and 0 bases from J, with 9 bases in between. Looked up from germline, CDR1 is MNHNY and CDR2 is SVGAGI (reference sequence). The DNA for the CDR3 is TGTGCCAGCAGTTACGCTACTCTTAGCACAGATACGCAGTATTTT. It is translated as CASSYATLSTDTQYF.

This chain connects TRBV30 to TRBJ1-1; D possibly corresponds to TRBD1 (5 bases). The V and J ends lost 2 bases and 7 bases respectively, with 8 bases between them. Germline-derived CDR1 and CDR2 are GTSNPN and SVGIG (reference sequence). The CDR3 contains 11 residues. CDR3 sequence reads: CAWSQTDEAFF. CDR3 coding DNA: TGTGCCTGGAGTCAGACAGATGAAGCTTTCTTT.

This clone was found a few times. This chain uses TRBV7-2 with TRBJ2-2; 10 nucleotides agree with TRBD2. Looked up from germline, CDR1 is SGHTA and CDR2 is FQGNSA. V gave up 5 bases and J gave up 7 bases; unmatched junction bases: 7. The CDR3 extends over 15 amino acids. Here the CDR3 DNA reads TGTGCCAGCAGCCAGGGACTAGCGTATAACGGGGAGCTGTTTTTT. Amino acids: CASSQGLAYNGELFF.

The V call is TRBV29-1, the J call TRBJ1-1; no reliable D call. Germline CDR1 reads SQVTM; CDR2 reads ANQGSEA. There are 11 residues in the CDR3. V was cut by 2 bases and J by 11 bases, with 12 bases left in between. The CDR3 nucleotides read TGCAGCGTTGAAATCTACCTCGCGGCTTTCTTT. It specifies CSVEIYLAAFF.